What follows are 9 T cell receptor beta chains derived from one specimen sequenced in a study of T-cell reconstitution after alpha-beta-depleted transplantation in children. The TCRbeta library incorporated unique molecular identifiers. One entry per CDR3 protein, called by TCRdb with MiXCR from the PCR reads. The profile shows around 490,000 distinct CDR3 sequences, about an eighth of them singletons. The source was PBMCs, mostly from graft donor cells, collected 180 days after TCRalphabeta/CD19-depleted stem cell transplant. The receptors derive from a female patient aged 2-10 years who had a stem cell transplant for aplastic anemia, so the T cells may come from the graft donor.

The genes are TRBV18 and TRBJ2-5; 8 bases fit TRBD2. The CDR3 sequence is 17 residues long. From germline, CDR1 is KGHSH and CDR2 LQKENI. V dropped 3 bases and J dropped 6; count of bases not matched to a gene: 15. CDR3 protein: CASSPVDLTSVIKTQYF. In DNA, the CDR3 is TGTGCCAGCTCACCGGTGGATCTGACTAGCGTGATAAAGACCCAGTACTTC. Full variable domain (rest looked up from reference TRBV18 and TRBJ2-5): NAGVMQNPRHLVRRRGQEARLRCSPMKGHSHVYWYRQLPEEGLKFMVYLQKENIIDESGMPKERFSAEFPKEGPSILRIQQVVRGDSAAYFCASSPVDLTSVIKTQYFGPGTRLLVL.

This clonotype was seen more than once but under ten times. The CDR3, as DNA: TGTGCCAGCAGCCTGGGACAGCGTGGGACCCAGTACTTC. The encoded protein is CASSLGQRGTQYF. V is TRBV7-2 and J is TRBJ2-5; 7 positions agree with TRBD1. There are 13 residues in the CDR3. The V segment lost 5 bases and the J segment 7 bases; nucleotides outside the gene matches: 7. The germline gives CDR1 SGHTA, CDR2 FQGNSA.

This clonotype was detected a few times. The chain has TRBV14 and TRBJ1-4, with a weak D call TRBD1 (5 bases). The germline V and J ends were trimmed by 4 bases and 4 bases, with 10 bases remaining between them. Germline V gives CDR1 SGHDN, CDR2 FVKESK. This CDR3 region has 14 residues. The CDR3 nucleotides read TGTGCCAGCAGCCTGAGACAGATTAATGAAAAACTGTTTTTT. This encodes CASSLRQINEKLFF.

The chain links TRBV27 to TRBJ2-6, with 8 bases aligning to TRBD1. Germline assignment: CDR1 MNHEY and CDR2 SMNVEV (reference sequence). The length of the CDR3 is 18 residues. V lost 5 bases and J lost 0; bases outside the gene matches: 9. The CDR3 sequence is CASSTGTGPLSGANVLTF. The CDR3 DNA sequence: TGTGCCAGCAGTACAGGGACAGGTCCCCTCTCTGGGGCCAACGTCCTGACTTTC. The whole variable domain, remainder taken from reference TRBV27 and TRBJ2-6, is EAQVTQNPRYLITVTGKKLTVTCSQNMNHEYMSWYRQDPGLGLRQIYYSMNVEVTDKGDVPEGYKVSRKEKRNFPLILESPSPNQTSLYFCASSTGTGPLSGANVLTFGAGSRLTVL.

This clonotype was observed a handful of times. The chain uses TRBV7-2 and TRBJ1-1; weak D call: TRBD1 (5 bases). CDR3 size: 14 residues. V dropped 4 bases and J dropped 4 bases, with 13 bases sitting between them. The germline gives CDR1 SGHTA, CDR2 FQGNSA. The CDR3 bases are TGTGCCAGCAGCTCCCGGGGGTGGGGCACTGAAGCTTTCTTT. Translating gives CASSSRGWGTEAFF.

The rearrangement joins TRBV28 to TRBJ1-2, with 8 bases fitting TRBD1. The CDR3 spans 13 residues. The V gene's germline CDR1 is MDHEN and CDR2 SYDVKM. V dropped 8 bases and J dropped 1; count of bases not matched to a gene: 3. The CDR3 protein is CASRDRNNYGYTF. CDR3 nucleotide sequence: TGTGCCAGCCGGGACAGGAATAACTATGGCTACACCTTC.

This clonotype occurred a few times. The rearrangement links TRBV29-1 to TRBJ2-3; possible D gene TRBD2, 6 bases. Trimming shortened V by 6 bases and J by 2 bases, and 24 bases separated the two germline ends. CDR3 length: 17 residues. Per germline, CDR1 SQVTM and CDR2 ANQGSEA. The DNA for the CDR3 is TGCAGCGTGGGTCCCGGGACTCAAGTTTCCTTCACAGATACGCAGTATTTT. This codes for CSVGPGTQVSFTDTQYF.

The gene calls are TRBV27 and TRBJ2-6, with 12 bases that match TRBD1. Germline assignment: CDR1 MNHEY and CDR2 SMNVEV (reference sequence). The CDR3 is 17 residues long. Losses at the gene ends were 5 bases for V and 4 bases for J; bases not matched to a gene: 6. CDR3 DNA sequence: TGTGCCAGCAGTCTAGGGACAGGGGGCAGGGGGGCCAACGTCCTGACTTTC. Its protein is CASSLGTGGRGANVLTF.

This clonotype was seen repeatedly, ten times or more. The chain recombines TRBV18 with TRBJ2-7; 8 bases line up with TRBD2. This CDR3 contains 15 residues. Per the germline V gene, CDR1 is KGHSH and CDR2 is LQKENI. J lost 0 bases, V lost 1 base, and 2 bases had no gene match. CDR3 sequence reads: CASSPLAGTSYEQYV. DNA for the CDR3: TGTGCCAGCTCACCACTAGCGGGAACCTCCTACGAGCAGTACGTC.